This T cell receptor (beta chain) was found in a study of cytomegalovirus exposure and HLA in healthy donors. Study information: The 95 to 150 validation repertoires used a platform that matched the one used for the 500 to 700 first-cohort repertoires, as a later analysis reported. Broader study findings: The study listed 164 cytomegalovirus-associated TCR beta chains. The dataset shows that most TCR sequences were rare, while some public TCRs occurred in many donors.

Points on this clone: Its antigen is currently unknown.

Profiling relied on immunoSEQ multiplex PCR, and the TCRdb table lists in-frame clones only, not all of them. The sample yields 150,000 to 200,000 clones, about 83% seen once. Looked up from germline, CDR1 is SGHVS and CDR2 is FNYEAQ. V gave up 5 bases and J gave up 6 bases, with 19 bases separating them. The CDR3 is 16 residues long. This chain connects TRBV7-6 to TRBJ1-4; D is possibly TRBD1 (6 bases). The sample was PBMCs. The receptor comes from a woman in her thirties in good health and CMV-seronegative. The CDR3 region is CASSGQDRMGHEKLFF. As DNA, the CDR3 is TGTGCCAGCAGCGGCCAGGACAGAATGGGCCATGAAAAACTGTTTTTT.